The count of the clone carrying this TCR beta chain is one. Its target is not known. The data are from a study of coeliac disease. Whole-study context: The study queried TRBV7-2 bias without high-resolution HLA data. General study points: TRB repertoires were largely private, with most amino acid sequences found in only one sample. Active celiac intraepithelial and lamina propria samples had lower TRB and TRG clonality than control samples.

Assay: immunoSEQ multiplex PCR; the TCRdb copy retains only in-frame clones and omits some. The sample records thousands of clones, 65% to 70% being singletons. Looked up from germline, CDR1 is SGHDT and CDR2 is YYEEEE. V lost 0 bases to trimming and J lost 3 bases, with 6 bases between them. The CDR3 runs 13 residues. Material for sequencing was lamina propria lymphocytes from the gut. The TCR comes from a woman aged 18 to 35 with active celiac disease. This chain uses TRBV5-6 with TRBJ1-1; D gene ambiguous. In nucleotides, the CDR3 is TGTGCCAGCAGCTTGGGACAATACACTGAAGCTTTCTTT. It specifies CASSLGQYTEAFF.